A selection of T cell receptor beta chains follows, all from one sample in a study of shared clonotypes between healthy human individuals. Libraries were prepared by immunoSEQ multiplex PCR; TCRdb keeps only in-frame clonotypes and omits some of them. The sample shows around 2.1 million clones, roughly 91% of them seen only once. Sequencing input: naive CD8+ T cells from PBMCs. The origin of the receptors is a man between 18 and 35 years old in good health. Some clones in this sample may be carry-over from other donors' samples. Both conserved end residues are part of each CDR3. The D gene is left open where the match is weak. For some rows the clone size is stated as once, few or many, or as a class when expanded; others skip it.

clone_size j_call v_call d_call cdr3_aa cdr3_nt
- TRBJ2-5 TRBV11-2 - CASSRGPRGETQYF TGTGCCAGCAGCAGGGGCCCCCGGGGAGAGACCCAGTACTTC
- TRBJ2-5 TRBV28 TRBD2 CASSLGSWVAGQQETQYF TGTGCCAGCAGTTTGGGGAGTTGGGTAGCGGGACAACAAGAGACCCAGTACTTC
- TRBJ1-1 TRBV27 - CASSLGMRYQKAFF TGTGCCAGCAGTTTAGGGATGAGGTACCAAAAAGCTTTCTTT
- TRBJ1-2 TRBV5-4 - CASRQSTAKRPNYGYTF TGTGCCAGCAGACAATCGACAGCTAAGCGACCTAACTATGGCTACACCTTC
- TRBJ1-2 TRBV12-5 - CASGRGRGDPYGYTF TGTGCTAGTGGTCGAGGGAGGGGAGATCCGTATGGCTACACCTTC
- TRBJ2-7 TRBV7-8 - CASSLKGRTPYEQYF TGTGCCAGCAGCCTCAAAGGACGTACTCCCTACGAGCAGTACTTC
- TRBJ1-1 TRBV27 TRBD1 CASSPDRGKTEAFF TGTGCCAGCAGTCCCGACAGGGGTAAGACTGAAGCTTTCTTT
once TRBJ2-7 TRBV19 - CASSIGFNYEQYF TGTGCCAGTAGTATAGGATTCAATTACGAGCAGTACTTC
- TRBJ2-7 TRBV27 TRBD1 CASSLIGTGVHEQYF TGTGCCAGCAGTTTGATAGGGACAGGGGTACACGAGCAGTACTTC
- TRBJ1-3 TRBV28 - CASSYSAENSGNTIYF TGTGCCAGCAGTTATTCGGCGGAAAACTCTGGAAACACCATATATTTT
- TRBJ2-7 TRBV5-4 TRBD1 CATHTGTGGWEQYF TGTGCCACCCACACCGGGACAGGGGGGTGGGAGCAGTACTTC